These 27 T cell receptor beta chains were all obtained from the same sample, sequenced in a study of cytomegalovirus exposure and HLA in healthy donors. PCR was performed using 60 Vbeta and 13 Jbeta primers. The assay was immunoSEQ multiplex PCR, and TCRdb's table has in-frame clones only and misses some. This table holds some 130,000 clones, around three quarters found once. Source material: PBMCs. The receptor set was obtained from a man aged 40-49 years in good health and CMV-seropositive.

This clone was recorded once. The chain couples TRBV10-3 to TRBJ2-7, with 8 bases aligning to TRBD1. CDR3 length: 13 amino acids. J was trimmed by 4 bases and V by 5 bases; bases with no gene match: 4. Germline CDR1 reads ENHRY; CDR2 reads SYGVKD. The CDR3, as DNA: TGTGCCATCAGTCCGGGACAGGAGTACGAGCAGTACTTC. It translates to CAISPGQEYEQYF.

The rearrangement joins TRBV23-1 to TRBJ1-4; D not certain. TRBV23-1 is noted as an ORF with a role that remains uncertain. Trimming removed 4 bases at V and 5 bases at J, with 8 bases between. The CDR3 extends over 13 amino acids. CDR3 nucleotide sequence: TGCGCCAGCAGTCCCCGACAAAATGAAAAACTGTTTTTT. This sequence encodes CASSPRQNEKLFF.

Concerning this clone: This same CDR3 is encoded by further DNA sequences in the sample. The V and J genes are TRBV5-1 and TRBJ2-1; maybe TRBD1 (5 bases). This CDR3 is 14 amino acids long. Trimming removed 0 bases at V and 7 bases at J, with 11 bases between. Per the germline V gene, CDR1 is SGHRS and CDR2 is YFSETQ. DNA of the CDR3: TGCGCCAGCAGCTTGGGGCAGGGATATAATGAGCAGTTCTTC. Translating gives CASSLGQGYNEQFF.

This clone was detected only a few times. The chain joins TRBV4-2 to TRBJ2-7; 8 bases fit TRBD2. Germline lookup yields CDR1 LGHNA and CDR2 YNFKEQ. V dropped 0 bases and J dropped 9; count of bases not matched to a gene: 10. The CDR3 consists of 15 residues. The DNA for the CDR3 is TGTGCCAGCAGCCAAGATGAAACGGGAGGGCGTTGGCAGTACTTC. This sequence encodes CASSQDETGGRWQYF.

This chain connects TRBV7-9 to TRBJ2-3, with D perhaps TRBD1 (5 bases). This CDR3 contains 15 residues. The V end was cut by 2 bases, the J end by 3 bases, with 12 bases between. Germline CDR1 is SEHNR and CDR2 is FQNEAQ (reference sequence). This CDR3 reads CASSLTKTATDTQYF. The CDR3 DNA sequence: TGTGCCAGCAGCTTAACTAAGACAGCGACAGATACGCAGTATTTT.

This clone appeared a single time. The chain links TRBV27 to TRBJ2-7; 8 positions match TRBD1. The CDR3 runs 15 residues. The germline CDR1 and CDR2 sequences are MNHEY and SMNVEV (reference sequence). V lost 5 bases, J lost 5 bases, and 11 bases stayed unmatched. The CDR3 DNA follows: TGTGCCAGCAGTCCAACAACAGGGGGTGAGGACGAGCAGTACTTC. Translating it yields CASSPTTGGEDEQYF.

The genes are TRBV4-1 and TRBJ1-2; D is perhaps TRBD1 (5 bases). The CDR3 totals 15 residues. Germline V gene sequence: CDR1 MGHRA, CDR2 YSYEKL. The germline V and J ends were trimmed by 4 bases and 0 bases, with 12 bases remaining between them. CDR3 protein: CASSRQTETNYGYTF. The CDR3 DNA reads as TGCGCCAGCAGCCGACAGACGGAAACTAACTATGGCTACACCTTC.

V gene TRBV5-1 combines with J gene TRBJ2-1; 8 nucleotides line up with TRBD2. CDR3 length: 17 residues. Germline CDR1 is SGHRS and CDR2 is YFSETQ. The V segment lost 1 base and the J segment 0 bases; nucleotides outside the gene matches: 6. The CDR3 DNA follows: TGCGCCAGCAGCTTGACTAGCGGTTCTCACTCCTACAATGAGCAGTTCTTC. This encodes CASSLTSGSHSYNEQFF.

The V gene is TRBV2, the J gene TRBJ2-7, with TRBD2 as a possible D gene (5 bases). The CDR3 runs 11 residues. Trimming pared 5 bases from V and 4 bases from J, leaving 6 bases between. CDR1 is SNHLY and CDR2 is FYNNEI in the germline V gene. CDR3 residues: CASSREYEQYF. CDR3 nucleotides: TGTGCCAGCAGTAGGGAGTACGAGCAGTACTTC.

This chain joins TRBV11-1 and TRBJ2-5, with a weak D call TRBD2 (6 bases). Deletions cut 0 bases from V and 3 bases from J, with 11 bases between. Per the germline V gene, CDR1 is SGHAT and CDR2 is FQDESV (reference sequence). The CDR3 loop spans 15 amino acids. The DNA for the CDR3 is TGTGCCAGCAGCTTAGCGGGTAGCGGAAAAGAGACCCAGTACTTC. Translated: CASSLAGSGKETQYF.

This clone was counted once. This chain's CDR3 is CAISESPGTEAFF. The CDR3 DNA reads TGTGCCATCAGTGAGTCTCCGGGCACTGAAGCTTTCTTT. The chain couples TRBV10-3 to TRBJ1-1; no reliable D call. CDR3 size: 13 residues. The germline CDR1 and CDR2 sequences are ENHRY and SYGVKD. The V end was cut by 0 bases, the J end by 4 bases, with 6 bases between.

The chain links TRBV11-2 to TRBJ1-5; maybe TRBD1 (5 bases). CDR3 length: 14 amino acids. CDR1 SGHAT and CDR2 FQNNGV come from the germline V gene. The V end lost 4 bases, the J end lost 7 bases, and 14 bases lay between the germline ends. The CDR3 nucleotides read TGTGCCAGCAGCTGGGCGGCAGGGTTGCAGCCCCAGCATTTT. Encoded protein: CASSWAAGLQPQHF.

As regards this clone: Within the sample, other DNA sequences also encode this same CDR3. The V gene is TRBV7-9, the J gene TRBJ2-7; D is perhaps TRBD2 (5 bases). V was clipped by 3 bases and J by 0 bases, with 9 bases between them. CDR1 SEHNR and CDR2 FQNEAQ come from the germline V gene (reference sequence). This CDR3 spans 14 amino acids. The CDR3 region is CASSFTTSSYEQYF. The CDR3 nucleotides are TGTGCCAGCAGCTTCACTACTAGCTCCTACGAGCAGTACTTC.

This chain connects TRBV27 to TRBJ1-3; 8 bases are shared with TRBD1. In germline, CDR1 is MNHEY, CDR2 SMNVEV (reference sequence). The length of the CDR3 is 17 residues. Trimming removed 6 bases from V and 4 bases from J; junction bases left unmatched: 14. The CDR3 nucleotides are TGTGCCAGCAGCCGGAACTTCCAGGGGGCCGCGGGAAACACCATATATTTT. Translation: CASSRNFQGAAGNTIYF.

This clone was counted a few times. The chain uses TRBV27 and TRBJ1-2; 9 bases line up with TRBD1. The CDR3 has 15 amino acids. The junction had 6 bases not matched to a gene; V was cut back by 5 bases and J by 2 bases. Germline V gene lookup returns CDR1 MNHEY and CDR2 SMNVEV (reference sequence). The CDR3 loop reads CASSPRDRENYGYTF. The CDR3 DNA is TGTGCCAGCAGTCCTCGGGACAGGGAAAACTATGGCTACACCTTC.

The chain joins TRBV5-6 to TRBJ2-1; the D is unclear. Between the trimmed V and J ends, which lost 2 bases and 3 bases, there was a span of 9 bases. The CDR3 consists of 14 residues. Germline loops: CDR1 SGHDT, CDR2 YYEEEE. In DNA, the CDR3 is TGTGCCAGCAGCTTTCCGTCCAGCTACAATGAGCAGTTCTTC. As protein: CASSFPSSYNEQFF.

The chain combines TRBV6-5 with TRBJ2-7, with D perhaps matching TRBD1 (5 bases). Trimming removed 0 bases at V and 5 bases at J, with 14 bases between. The CDR3 extends over 15 amino acids. Germline V gene lookup returns CDR1 MNHEY and CDR2 SVGAGI. DNA for the CDR3: TGTGCCAGCAGTTACTCCACAGGTATTCGCGACGAGCAGTACTTC. Translation: CASSYSTGIRDEQYF.

This chain connects TRBV7-9 to TRBJ2-1; D perhaps matches TRBD2 (5 bases). Germline lookup yields CDR1 SEHNR and CDR2 FQNEAQ (reference sequence). The CDR3 runs to 15 residues. Trimming took 4 bases from V and 0 from J, leaving 10 bases between them. CDR3 nucleotide sequence: TGTGCCAGCAGCTCCGGACTGCTCTCCTACAATGAGCAGTTCTTC. Its translation is CASSSGLLSYNEQFF.

This clone was observed a single time. The genes are TRBV5-1 and TRBJ2-3; weak D call: TRBD1 (5 bases). V was clipped by 2 bases and J by 2 bases, with 15 bases between them. Looked up from germline, CDR1 is SGHRS and CDR2 is YFSETQ. CDR3 length: 16 residues. CDR3 coding DNA: TGCGCCAGCAGCTTTGCAGGGATTCCGGCCACAGATACGCAGTATTTT. Translation: CASSFAGIPATDTQYF.

The V and J genes are TRBV27 and TRBJ2-5; D is unclear. Germline V gives CDR1 MNHEY, CDR2 SMNVEV (reference sequence). The CDR3 covers 12 residues. The V and J ends lost 6 bases and 4 bases respectively, with 9 bases between them. The CDR3 sequence: CASRSPGETQYF. CDR3 in DNA: TGTGCCAGCAGATCCCCCGGAGAGACCCAGTACTTC.

This clone appeared once. This sequence joins TRBV11-2 and TRBJ2-5; TRBD2 matches 9 bases. Trimming at V came to 4 bases and at J to 5 bases, leaving 5 bases not matched to a gene. The germline CDR1 and CDR2 sequences are SGHAT and FQNNGV. CDR3 length: 14 residues. The CDR3 loop is CASSYSGRRETQYF. For the CDR3, the DNA is TGTGCCAGCAGCTATAGCGGGAGACGGGAGACCCAGTACTTC.

This CDR3 is CASSPDSGNQPQHF. CDR3 sequence (DNA): TGTGCCAGTAGTCCAGACTCTGGGAATCAGCCCCAGCATTTT. The V call is TRBV19, the J call TRBJ1-5, with D unclear. Germline V gene data show CDR1 as LNHDA and CDR2 as SQIVND (reference sequence). Trimming took off 5 bases at V and 4 bases at J, with 12 bases between the two ends. This CDR3 comprises 14 residues. The full variable domain, rest sourced from reference TRBV19 and TRBJ1-5, is DGGITQSPKYLFRKEGQNVTLSCEQNLNHDAMYWYRQDPGQGLRLIYYSQIVNDFQKGDIAEGYSVSREKKESFPLTVTSAQKNPTAFYLCASSPDSGNQPQHFGDGTRLSIL.

The V call is TRBV11-2, the J call TRBJ1-4, with TRBD1 matching over 8 bases. CDR3 length: 14 amino acids. Germline V CDR1 and CDR2: SGHAT, FQNNGV. Trimming cost V 4 bases and J 4 bases; bases outside gene matches: 2. CDR3 sequence (DNA): TGTGCCAGCAGCTCTACAGGGGGTAATGAAAAACTGTTTTTT. This gives the protein CASSSTGGNEKLFF.

Worth noting for this clone: The germline gene is not matched at one end of the junction; a read error may be the cause. The chain uses TRBV7-9 and TRBJ1-4; 8 bases are a match to TRBD1. Looked up from germline, CDR1 is SEHNR and CDR2 is FQNEAQ (reference sequence). The CDR3 totals 12 residues. In nucleotides, the CDR3 is TGTGCCAGCAGCTTAGTAGGGGACAGGTTGTTCTTT. It codes for CASSLVGDRLFF. Using reference TRBV7-9 and TRBJ1-4 for the parts outside the CDR3, the full variable domain is DTGVSQNPRHKITKRGQNVTFRCDPISEHNRLYWYRQTLGQGPEFLTYFQNEAQLEKSRLLSDRFSAERPKGSFSTLEIQRTEQGDSAMYLCASSLVGDRLFFGSGTQLSVL.

The chain recombines TRBV25-1 with TRBJ1-1; no firm D call. V lost 1 base and J lost 5, with 14 bases in between. The germline V gene encodes CDR1 MGHDK and CDR2 SYGVNS. The CDR3 loop spans 15 amino acids. In DNA form, the CDR3 reads TGTGCCAGCAGTGAATGGAGGGCGAGGAGGACTGAAGCTTTCTTT. Translating it yields CASSEWRARRTEAFF.

In its sample, this clone was seen once. The chain carries TRBV4-1 and TRBJ1-1; 8 bases are a match to TRBD1. Trimming took 5 bases from V and 6 from J; bases not matched to a gene: 8. CDR3 length equals 14 residues. Germline-derived CDR1 and CDR2 are MGHRA and YSYEKL. The CDR3 nucleotides read TGCGCCAGCAGCTCACAGACAGGGGAGGCTGAAGCTTTCTTT. This gives the protein CASSSQTGEAEAFF.

Here the CDR3 reads CSVVAANYGYTF. The CDR3 DNA follows: TGCAGCGTTGTAGCGGCTAACTATGGCTACACCTTC. The genes are TRBV29-1 and TRBJ1-2; D remains unclear. The V end lost 4 bases, the J end lost 0 bases, and 6 bases lay between the germline ends. CDR1 is SQVTM and CDR2 is ANQGSEA in the germline V gene. The CDR3 contains 12 residues.